These 7 T cell receptor beta chains were sequenced from one sample in a study of cytomegalovirus exposure and HLA in healthy donors. Researchers ran the PCR with 60 Vbeta and 13 Jbeta primers. Assay used: immunoSEQ multiplex PCR; TCRdb lists only in-frame clones, some missing. This listing includes more than 95,000 clones. The material sequenced was PBMCs. These receptor sequences come from a man aged 18 to 35 in good health and CMV-seronegative.

The chain links TRBV5-1 to TRBJ2-7, with D perhaps TRBD2 (6 bases). The CDR3 contains 14 residues. The ends were cut back, 4 bases at V and 4 bases at J, with 15 bases in the middle. Germline CDR1 SGHRS, CDR2 YFSETQ. In DNA form, the CDR3 reads TGCGCCAGCAGCAGTACTGGGGGAGGTTACGAGCAGTACTTC. This gives the protein CASSSTGGGYEQYF.

The V gene is TRBV18, the J gene TRBJ1-5; 12 bases align to TRBD1. The junction had 3 bases not matched to a gene; V was cut back by 0 bases and J by 6 bases. The CDR3 covers 16 residues. Germline values: CDR1 KGHSH, CDR2 LQKENI. In DNA, the CDR3 is TGTGCCAGCTCACCACCGGGACAGGGGGCGGGTCAGCCCCAGCATTTT. It is translated as CASSPPGQGAGQPQHF.

The CDR3 region is CASSLTPQGYSNTQYF. The CDR3 DNA is TGCGCCAGCAGCTTAACCCCACAGGGCTATTCGAATACGCAGTATTTT. The rearrangement joins TRBV5-1 to TRBJ2-3; D is possibly TRBD1 (6 bases). The CDR3 runs to 16 residues. Per germline, CDR1 SGHRS and CDR2 YFSETQ. V lost 2 bases and J 7 bases, leaving 20 bases between the germline ends.

The chain uses TRBV4-1 and TRBJ2-7, with 7 bases matching TRBD2. There are 16 residues in the CDR3. The V gene's germline CDR1 is MGHRA and CDR2 YSYEKL. V was pared by 2 bases and J by 4 bases, with 11 bases of the junction left unmatched. The CDR3 loop is CASSQSVGGSGYEQYF. The CDR3 DNA sequence: TGCGCCAGCAGCCAATCGGTTGGCGGGAGCGGTTACGAGCAGTACTTC.

This chain joins TRBV19 and TRBJ1-1, with TRBD1 matching over 7 bases. CDR3 length: 13 amino acids. In germline, CDR1 is LNHDA, CDR2 SQIVND (reference sequence). V shed 5 bases and J 8 bases; nucleotides not matched to a gene: 8. The CDR3 nucleotides are TGTGCCAGTAGTCAATACAGGGGCGCCGAAGCTTTCTTT. Encoded protein: CASSQYRGAEAFF.

The chain carries TRBV7-2 and TRBJ1-2, with 8 bases that match TRBD1. V lost 5 bases to trimming and J lost 8 bases; unmatched junction nucleotides: 7. The CDR3 is 13 residues long. The germline gives CDR1 SGHTA, CDR2 FQGNSA. The DNA of the CDR3 is TGTGCCAGCAGCCTCAGGGGGCGAGCAGGCTACACCTTC. Translation gives CASSLRGRAGYTF.

The V gene is TRBV25-1, the J gene TRBJ1-1; possibly TRBD1 for D (6 bases). CDR1 and CDR2 (germline): MGHDK, SYGVNS. V shed 4 bases and J shed 2 bases, with 14 bases lying between them. CDR3 length: 15 amino acids. Here the CDR3 reads CASSAWTVPNTEAFF. CDR3 sequence (DNA): TGTGCCAGCAGTGCATGGACAGTCCCCAACACTGAAGCTTTCTTT.